This paragraph reports one T cell receptor beta chain. Its antigen is as yet unknown. The CDR3 has 16 amino acids. Germline V gene lookup returns CDR1 SGHVS and CDR2 FNYEAQ. Trimming stripped 1 base from V and 2 bases from J, with 13 bases between. The sample originates from a study of cytomegalovirus exposure and HLA in healthy donors. Using immunoSEQ multiplex PCR, the repertoire was profiled, and TCRdb retains in-frame clones only, with some absent. The sample shows more than 45,000 clones, roughly nine tenths of them seen only once. Notes on the study in general: Associated with cytomegalovirus, according to the listing, were 170 or so TCR beta chains. Per published reports, the classifier diagnosed cytomegalovirus status with high specificity and sensitivity.

The chain combines TRBV7-6 with TRBJ2-3; a possible D gene is TRBD1 (5 bases). This receptor was taken from a woman aged 18-30 years in good health and CMV-seronegative. Sequencing was performed on PBMCs. The CDR3 here is CASSLVVGGATDTQYF. In nucleotides, the CDR3 is TGTGCCAGCAGCTTAGTAGTGGGTGGGGCCACAGATACGCAGTATTTT.